Listed here is a single T cell receptor beta chain. The antigen it binds to is not known. The input lacks base qualities; no much larger clone sits a single base away. This record comes from a study of graft-versus-host responses after intestinal transplantation (dated by TCRdb to about 2021). Turning to the overall study: The transplants that recipients got were multivisceral, liver-intestinal, or isolated intestinal. Every recipient was given anti-thymocyte globulin induction, then maintenance tacrolimus and steroids for 3 to 4 years. After intestinal transplantation, graft-versus-host and host-versus-graft alloreactive T cell clones in the graft, circulation and bone marrow were tracked using bulk TCR-beta CDR3 sequencing. Alloreactive clones were identified by sequencing pre-transplant mixed lymphocyte reaction products and comparing them with unstimulated pre-transplant donor and recipient T cells. Of the 20 to 25 intestinal transplant recipients enrolled in the cohort, one of whom was a retransplant, 3 patients without pretransplant specimens were excluded. A peak of at least 4% donor T cells among recipient peripheral blood mononuclear cells was the definition used for donor T cell macrochimerism. Rather than going through the commercial service, samples from three later patients were sequenced in-house on an Illumina MiSeq and processed with MiXCR.

The time point label, read with the paper, signifies: cells obtained before transplantation from donor or recipient. CD3+CD4+ and CD3+CD8+ populations were FACS-sorted from unstimulated pre-transplant donor and recipient cells taken from spleen or lymph nodes. The germline V gene specifies MNHNS as CDR1 and SASEGT as CDR2. From its cysteine to its phenylalanine, the CDR3 spans 16 amino acids. Of the read, only the CDR3 DNA is kept; its 48 bases are in frame from base 1. The germline V end is reduced by 4 bases and the J end by 9 bases; junction bases left unmatched: 16. What the work shows at the level of the full study, not this receptor alone: The relatively low number and heterogeneity of intestinal transplant patients limited the conclusions. Early after transplant, peak levels of circulating GvH clones were found to be associated with declines in HvG clones. High GvH to HvG T cell clonal ratios were observed in the allografts of patients with donor T cell macrochimerism. GvH clones were detected in recipient bone marrow, and some of these GvH clones were observed earlier in ileal mucosa or blood, consistent with an intestinal mucosal origin.

The library came from the immunoSEQ multiplex PCR assay. For most patients, genomic DNA was isolated using the Qiagen DNeasy Blood and Tissue Kit and was shipped frozen to Adaptive Biotechnologies for TCR sequencing. Adaptive Biotechnologies carried out high-throughput TCR-beta CDR3 sequencing of genomic DNA for most patients. The paper's processing steps were these. TCR sequencing data for roughly 17 patients were retrieved from Adaptive's ImmunoSEQ software; three other patients were processed with MiXCR and VDJtools. CD4 versus CD8 sorting errors were corrected by removing sequences found in both subsets at a frequency ratio below 5:1. CDR3 nucleotide sequences shared by donor and recipient were removed because the origin of these sequences could not be assigned. To count as alloreactive, a clone needed at least 2-fold expansion over unstimulated cells and a minimum CFSE-low frequency of 0.002% (template counts) or 0.001% (read counts). Clones detected in sequenced pre-transplant spleen, lymph node, or MLR CFSE-low populations of the donor or recipient were defined as mappable. Cumulative frequency of alloreactive clones was calculated as a percentage of all sequences weighted by copy number. Entries here come from immuneACCESS through TCRdb and include only in-frame sequences with V and J called. Some clones fail to appear in such tables; in the studies checked, an unresolved V gene covers under half of the shortfall, and the cause of the remainder is unknown. For V, J and clone size, that table is used; D and trimming come from the DNA. Recorded for this sample are fewer than 85,000 clones; 85% to 95% of them occurred a single time. The ten largest make up over 0.4% of the sample.

The rearranged chain carries TRBV6-1 and TRBJ2-7, and 9 junctional nucleotides match TRBD1. Sequences were derived from unstimulated CD8+ T cells sorted from spleen or lymph node cells, sampled before intestinal transplant. This sequence was found in a human donor who received an intestinal transplant. Here is the DNA: TGTGCCAGCAGTGTACAGGGGGCGGATTTCTCGGAAGGGCAGTACTTC. The translation is CASSVQGADFSEGQYF.